This TCR beta chain is drawn from a study of OX40 agonist ivuxolimab in advanced cancers. Looking at the study overall: People in dose escalation had one of these cancers: hepatocellular carcinoma, melanoma, renal cell or head and neck cancer.

Individuals having autoimmune disease history or systemic immunosuppression were not enrolled. Patients had blood sampled at baseline and again on cycle 4 day 1 and cycle 7 day 1. Germline V CDR1 and CDR2: MNHNS, SASEGT. The CDR3 has 15 amino acids. Deletions cut 5 bases from V and 5 bases from J, with 18 bases between. TCRdb keeps only in-frame clones here, not all; method: immunoSEQ multiplex PCR. The data hold around 65,000 clones, with about 85% observed a single time. The TCR originated in an adult with an advanced solid tumor such as melanoma, head and neck, liver or kidney cancer. The chain uses TRBV6-1 and TRBJ1-1, with D possibly TRBD1 on 5 matching bases. Sequenced here: CD4+ or CD8+ T cells sorted from blood, sampled in a trial of the OX40 agonist ivuxolimab. CDR3 in amino acids: CASSPLTAWGTEAFF. For the CDR3, the DNA is TGTGCCAGCAGTCCTCTGACAGCCTGGGGGACTGAAGCTTTCTTT.